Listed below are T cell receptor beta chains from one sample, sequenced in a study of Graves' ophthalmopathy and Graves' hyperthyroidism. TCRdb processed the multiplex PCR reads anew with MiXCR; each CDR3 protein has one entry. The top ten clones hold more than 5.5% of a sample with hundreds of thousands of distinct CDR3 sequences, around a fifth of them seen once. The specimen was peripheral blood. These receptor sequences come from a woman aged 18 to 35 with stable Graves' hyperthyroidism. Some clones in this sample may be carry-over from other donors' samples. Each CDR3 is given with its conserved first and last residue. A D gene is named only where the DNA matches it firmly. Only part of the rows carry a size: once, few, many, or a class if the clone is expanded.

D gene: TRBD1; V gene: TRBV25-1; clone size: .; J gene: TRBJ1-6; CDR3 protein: CASRARDRSSPLHF; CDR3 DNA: TGTGCCAGCAGGGCAAGGGACAGGTCTTCACCCCTCCACTTT
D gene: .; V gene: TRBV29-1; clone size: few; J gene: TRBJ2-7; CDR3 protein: CSVEEAVSEQYF; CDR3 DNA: TGCAGCGTTGAAGAGGCAGTTTCCGAGCAGTACTTC
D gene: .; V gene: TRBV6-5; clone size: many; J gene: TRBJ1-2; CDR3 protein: CASSYSSNYGYTF; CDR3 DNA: TGTGCCAGCAGTTATTCCAGCAATTATGGCTACACCTTC
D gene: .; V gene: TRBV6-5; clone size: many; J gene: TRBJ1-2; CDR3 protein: CASSYSGSQFYGYTF; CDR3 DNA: TGTGCCAGCAGTTACTCGGGGAGCCAGTTCTATGGCTACACCTTC
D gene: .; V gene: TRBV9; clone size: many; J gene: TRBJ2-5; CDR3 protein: CASSPGIARETQYF; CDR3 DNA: TGTGCCAGCAGCCCGGGGATAGCGAGAGAGACCCAGTACTTC
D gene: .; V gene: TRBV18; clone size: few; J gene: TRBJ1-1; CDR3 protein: CASSTQGRDEAFF; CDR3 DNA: TGTGCCAGCTCAACTCAGGGGAGGGATGAAGCTTTCTTT
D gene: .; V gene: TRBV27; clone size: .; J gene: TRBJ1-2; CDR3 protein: CASSEGPYGYTF; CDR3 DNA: TGTGCCAGCAGTGAAGGACCCTATGGCTACACCTTC
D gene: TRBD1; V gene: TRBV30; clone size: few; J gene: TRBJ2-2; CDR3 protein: CAWRGQYTGELFF; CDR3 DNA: TGTGCCTGGAGGGGACAGTACACCGGGGAGCTGTTTTTT
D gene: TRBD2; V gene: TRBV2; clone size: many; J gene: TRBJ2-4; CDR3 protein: CASEDSGVAKNIQYF; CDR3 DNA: TGTGCCAGCGAGGATAGCGGGGTAGCCAAAAACATTCAGTACTTC
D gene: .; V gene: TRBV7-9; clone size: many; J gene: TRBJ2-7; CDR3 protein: CASSLDRESYEQYF; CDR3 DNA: TGTGCCAGCAGCTTAGATAGGGAATCCTACGAGCAGTACTTC
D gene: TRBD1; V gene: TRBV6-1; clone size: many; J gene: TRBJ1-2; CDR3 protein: CASKLPGQGFYGYTF; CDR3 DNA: TGTGCCAGCAAACTACCGGGACAGGGGTTCTATGGCTACACCTTC
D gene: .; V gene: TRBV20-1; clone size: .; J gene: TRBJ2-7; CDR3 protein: CSARTTYEQYF; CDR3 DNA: TGCAGTGCTAGGACCACCTACGAGCAGTACTTC
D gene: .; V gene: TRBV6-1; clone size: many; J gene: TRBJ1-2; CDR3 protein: CASSEGRLGYTF; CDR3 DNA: TGTGCCAGCAGTGAGGGACGGCTGGGCTACACCTTC
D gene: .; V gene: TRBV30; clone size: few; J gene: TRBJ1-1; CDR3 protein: CAWRPRGVGTEAFF; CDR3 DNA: TGTGCCTGGAGGCCCCGGGGGGTCGGCACTGAAGCTTTCTTT
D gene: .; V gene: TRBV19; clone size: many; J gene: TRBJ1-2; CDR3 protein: CASSPQPTGTYGYTF; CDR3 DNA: TGTGCCAGTAGTCCTCAACCGACAGGAACCTATGGCTACACCTTC
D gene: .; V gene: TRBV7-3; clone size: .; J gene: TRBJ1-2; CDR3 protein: CASSSTVVGLHGYTF; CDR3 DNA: TGTGCCAGCAGCTCAACCGTAGTTGGGCTCCATGGCTACACCTTC
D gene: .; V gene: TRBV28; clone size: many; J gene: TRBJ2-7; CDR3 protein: CASSSRQDSSYEQYF; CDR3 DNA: TGTGCCAGCAGTTCACGACAGGATTCCTCCTACGAGCAGTACTTC
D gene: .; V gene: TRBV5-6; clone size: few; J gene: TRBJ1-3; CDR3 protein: CASSLVGGIGNTIYF; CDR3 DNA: TGTGCCAGCAGCTTGGTTGGCGGGATTGGAAACACCATATATTTT
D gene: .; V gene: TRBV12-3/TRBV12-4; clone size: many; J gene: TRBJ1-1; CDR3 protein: CASSFRNTEAFF; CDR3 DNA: TGTGCCAGCAGCTTTCGGAACACTGAAGCTTTCTTT
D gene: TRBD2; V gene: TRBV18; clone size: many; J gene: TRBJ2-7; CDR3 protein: CASSRTSDYEQYF; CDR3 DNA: TGTGCCAGCTCACGGACTAGCGATTACGAGCAGTACTTC
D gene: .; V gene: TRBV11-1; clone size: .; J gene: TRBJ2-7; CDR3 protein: CASSLPQASHLTHSYEQYF; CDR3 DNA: TGTGCCAGCAGCTTACCACAAGCTTCACACCTAACTCATTCCTACGAGCAGTACTTC
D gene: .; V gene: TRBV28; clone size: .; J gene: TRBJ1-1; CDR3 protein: CASSYVMRGFF; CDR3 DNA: TGTGCCAGCAGTTACGTCATGCGCGGTTTCTTT
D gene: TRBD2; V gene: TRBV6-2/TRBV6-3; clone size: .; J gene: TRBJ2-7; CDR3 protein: CASSYSLIAGVYEQYF; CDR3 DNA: TGTGCCAGCAGTTACTCGCTAATAGCGGGGGTCTACGAGCAGTACTTC
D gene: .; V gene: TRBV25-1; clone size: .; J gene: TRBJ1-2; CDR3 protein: CASSLRGRGEAGYTF; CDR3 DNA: TGTGCCAGCAGTCTCCGGGGAAGGGGCGAAGCTGGCTACACCTTC
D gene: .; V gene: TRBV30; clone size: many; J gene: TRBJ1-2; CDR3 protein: CAWILAVGFPYGYTF; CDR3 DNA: TGTGCCTGGATTTTGGCGGTAGGGTTTCCCTATGGCTACACCTTC
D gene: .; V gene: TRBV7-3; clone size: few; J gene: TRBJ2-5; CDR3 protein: CASSLGTDNQETQYF; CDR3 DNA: TGTGCCAGCAGCCTGGGGACTGACAACCAAGAGACCCAGTACTTC
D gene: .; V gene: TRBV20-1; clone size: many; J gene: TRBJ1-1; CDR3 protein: CSARVTTNTEAFF; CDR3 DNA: TGCAGTGCTAGAGTGACTACGAACACTGAAGCTTTCTTT
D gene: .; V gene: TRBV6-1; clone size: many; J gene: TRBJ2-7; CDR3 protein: CATSASGSYEQYF; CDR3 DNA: TGTGCCACCTCTGCCTCGGGCTCCTACGAGCAGTACTTC
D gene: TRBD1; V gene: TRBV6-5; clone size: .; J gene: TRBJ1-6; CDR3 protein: CASSNRDRGRSPLHF; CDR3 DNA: TGTGCCAGCAGTAACCGGGACAGGGGTCGATCACCCCTCCACTTT
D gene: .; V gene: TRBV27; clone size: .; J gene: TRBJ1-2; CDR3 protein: CASSITGHGYTF; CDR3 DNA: TGTGCCAGCAGTATAACAGGGCACGGCTACACCTTC
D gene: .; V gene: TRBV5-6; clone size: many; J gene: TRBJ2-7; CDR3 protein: CASSPGPEAYEQYF; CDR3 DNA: TGTGCCAGCAGCCCCGGTCCCGAAGCCTACGAGCAGTACTTC
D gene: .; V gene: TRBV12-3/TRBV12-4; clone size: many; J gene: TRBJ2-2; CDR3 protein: CASSLWDGELFF; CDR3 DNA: TGTGCCAGCAGTTTATGGGACGGGGAGCTGTTTTTT
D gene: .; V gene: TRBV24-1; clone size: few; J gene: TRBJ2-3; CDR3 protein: CATSSRLGPGDTQYF; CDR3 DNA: TGTGCCACCAGTTCCAGACTCGGGCCGGGAGATACGCAGTATTTT
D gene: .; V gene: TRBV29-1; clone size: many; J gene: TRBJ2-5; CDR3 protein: CSVVDTPYQETQYF; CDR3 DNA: TGCAGCGTTGTGGACACCCCGTACCAAGAGACCCAGTACTTC
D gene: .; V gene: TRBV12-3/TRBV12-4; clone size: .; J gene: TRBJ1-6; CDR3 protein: CASSLSAGNNSPLHF; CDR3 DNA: TGTGCCAGCAGCCTCTCGGCGGGGAATAATTCACCCCTCCACTTT
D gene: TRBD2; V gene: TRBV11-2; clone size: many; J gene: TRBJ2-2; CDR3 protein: CASSLDLAGGPGTGELFF; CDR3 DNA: TGTGCCAGCAGCTTAGATCTAGCGGGAGGGCCCGGCACCGGGGAGCTGTTTTTT
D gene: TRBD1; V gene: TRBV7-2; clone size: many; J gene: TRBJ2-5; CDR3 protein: CASTSDRGIKETQYF; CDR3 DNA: TGTGCCAGCACCTCAGACAGGGGCATAAAAGAGACCCAGTACTTC
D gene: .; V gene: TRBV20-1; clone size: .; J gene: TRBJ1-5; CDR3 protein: CSAKVVGEQPQHF; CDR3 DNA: TGCAGTGCTAAGGTCGTGGGGGAACAGCCCCAGCATTTT
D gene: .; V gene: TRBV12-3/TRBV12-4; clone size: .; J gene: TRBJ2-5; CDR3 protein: CASRLGSVQETQYF; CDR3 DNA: TGTGCCAGCAGGTTGGGGAGCGTTCAAGAGACCCAGTACTTC
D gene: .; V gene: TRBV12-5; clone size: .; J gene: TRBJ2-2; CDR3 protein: CASGSRMTESRTGELWF; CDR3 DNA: TGTGCTAGTGGTTCCCGAATGACGGAGTCGAGGACCGGGGAGCTGTGGTTT
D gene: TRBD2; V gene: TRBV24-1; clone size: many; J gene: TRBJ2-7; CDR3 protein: CATSRREDPYEQYF; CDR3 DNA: TGTGCCACCAGTCGACGGGAGGACCCCTACGAGCAGTACTTC
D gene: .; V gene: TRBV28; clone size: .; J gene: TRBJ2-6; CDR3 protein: CAISSGANVLTF; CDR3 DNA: TGTGCCATTAGCTCTGGGGCCAACGTCCTGACTTTC